This TCR beta chain was recorded in a study of T cell responses to AZD1222 COVID-19 vaccine. Study-level findings and limits: Clonal diversity may have been underestimated, and the donors were mostly white British, with more females than males. The peak T cell response came first, and repertoires were sampled only after it. Breadth and depth of Spike-specific TCRs rose after two AZD1222 doses.

This CDR3 has 14 amino acids. Germline assignment: CDR1 SGHNT and CDR2 YYREEE (reference sequence). The V end was cut by 4 bases, the J end by 2 bases, with 12 bases between. Sequencing used immunoSEQ multiplex PCR; TCRdb keeps in-frame clones, though not all of them. The sample comprises 50,000 to 65,000 clones, 85% to 95% of which are singletons, and 6.3% rests with the top ten. Remarks on this clone: The antigen is unknown.

This receptor was taken from an adult who received the MenACWY meningococcal vaccine as a control. The source material was peripheral blood, sampled 28 days after the second dose of the MenACWY control vaccine. The genes are TRBV5-4 and TRBJ2-5; D possibly uses TRBD1 or TRBD2 (5 bases each). CDR3 region: CASSRGSGQETQYF. In DNA, the CDR3 is TGTGCCAGCAGCAGAGGGTCAGGGCAAGAGACCCAGTACTTC.